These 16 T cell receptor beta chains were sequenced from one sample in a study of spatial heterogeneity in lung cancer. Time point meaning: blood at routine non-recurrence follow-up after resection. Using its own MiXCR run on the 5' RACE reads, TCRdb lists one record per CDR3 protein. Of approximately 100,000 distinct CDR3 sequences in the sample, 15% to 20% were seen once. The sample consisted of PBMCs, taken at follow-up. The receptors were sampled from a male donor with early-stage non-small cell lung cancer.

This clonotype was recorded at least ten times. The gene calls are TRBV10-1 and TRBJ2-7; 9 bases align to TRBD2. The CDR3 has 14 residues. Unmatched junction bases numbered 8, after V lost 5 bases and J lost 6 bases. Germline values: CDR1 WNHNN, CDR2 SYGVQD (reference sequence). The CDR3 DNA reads TGCGCCAGCAGTAATAGCGGGAGAATAGGCGAGCAGTACTTC. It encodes CASSNSGRIGEQYF.

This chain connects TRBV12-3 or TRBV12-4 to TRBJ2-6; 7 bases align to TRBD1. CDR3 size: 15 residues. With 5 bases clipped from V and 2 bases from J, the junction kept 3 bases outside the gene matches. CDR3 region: CASSTTGAGANVLTF. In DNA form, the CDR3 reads TGTGCCAGCAGTACTACAGGGGCTGGGGCCAACGTCCTGACTTTC.

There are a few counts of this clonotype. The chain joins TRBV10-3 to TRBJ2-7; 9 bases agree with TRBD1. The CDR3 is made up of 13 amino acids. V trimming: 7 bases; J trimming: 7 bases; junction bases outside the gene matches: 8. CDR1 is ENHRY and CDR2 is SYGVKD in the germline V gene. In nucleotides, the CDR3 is TGTGCCATCACCCGGGACAGGGAGAGGGAGCAGTACTTC. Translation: CAITRDREREQYF.

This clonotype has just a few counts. The CDR3 protein is CSARQGNKGLAGYEQFF. CDR3 sequence (DNA): TGCAGTGCTAGGCAGGGGAACAAGGGACTAGCGGGATATGAGCAGTTCTTC. This sequence joins TRBV20-1 and TRBJ2-1, with 13 bases lining up with TRBD2. CDR3 length equals 17 residues. The trim removed 3 bases at V and 8 bases at J, leaving 13 bases unmatched. Germline assignment: CDR1 DFQATT and CDR2 SNEGSKA (reference sequence).

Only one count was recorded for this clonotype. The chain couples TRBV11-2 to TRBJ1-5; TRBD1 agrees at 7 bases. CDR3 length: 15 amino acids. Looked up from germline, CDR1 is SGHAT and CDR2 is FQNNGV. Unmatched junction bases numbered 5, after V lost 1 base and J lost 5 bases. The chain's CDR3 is CASSLVRGQDQPQHF. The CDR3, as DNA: TGTGCCAGCAGCTTAGTGAGGGGGCAGGATCAGCCCCAGCATTTT. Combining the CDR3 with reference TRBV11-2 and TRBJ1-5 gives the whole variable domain EAGVAQSPRYKIIEKRQSVAFWCNPISGHATLYWYQQILGQGPKLLIQFQNNGVVDDSQLPKDRFSAERLKGVDSTLKIQPAKLEDSAVYLCASSLVRGQDQPQHFGDGTRLSIL.

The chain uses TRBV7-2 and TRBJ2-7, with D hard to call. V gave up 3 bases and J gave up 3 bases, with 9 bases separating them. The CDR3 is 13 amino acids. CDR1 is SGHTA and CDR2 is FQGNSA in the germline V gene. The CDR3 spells CASSFNRNYEQYF. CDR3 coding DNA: TGTGCCAGCAGCTTTAATCGGAACTACGAGCAGTACTTC.

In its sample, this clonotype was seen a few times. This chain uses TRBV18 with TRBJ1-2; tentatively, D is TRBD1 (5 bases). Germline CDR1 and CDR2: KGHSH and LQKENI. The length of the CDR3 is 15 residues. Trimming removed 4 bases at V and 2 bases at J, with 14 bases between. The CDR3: CASSQDSFPNYGYTF. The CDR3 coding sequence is TGTGCCAGCTCACAAGACAGTTTCCCGAACTATGGCTACACCTTC.

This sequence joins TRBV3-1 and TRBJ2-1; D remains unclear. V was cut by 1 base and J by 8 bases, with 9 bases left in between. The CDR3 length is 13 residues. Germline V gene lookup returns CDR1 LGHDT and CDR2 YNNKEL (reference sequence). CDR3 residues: CASSQVGQDEQFF. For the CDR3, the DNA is TGTGCCAGCAGCCAAGTAGGGCAGGATGAGCAGTTCTTC.

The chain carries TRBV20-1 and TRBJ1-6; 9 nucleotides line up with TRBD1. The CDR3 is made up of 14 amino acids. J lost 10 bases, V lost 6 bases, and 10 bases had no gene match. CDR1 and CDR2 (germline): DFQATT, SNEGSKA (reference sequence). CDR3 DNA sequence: TGCAGTGCCCCACCCGGGACAGGGAACTCACCCCTCCACTTT. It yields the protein CSAPPGTGNSPLHF.

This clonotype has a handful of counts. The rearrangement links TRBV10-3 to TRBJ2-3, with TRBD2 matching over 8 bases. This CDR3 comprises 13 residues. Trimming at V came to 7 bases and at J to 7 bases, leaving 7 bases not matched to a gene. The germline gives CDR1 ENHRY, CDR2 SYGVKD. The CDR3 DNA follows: TGTGCCATCACGGGGGGGGCTGCGAATACGCAGTATTTT. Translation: CAITGGAANTQYF.

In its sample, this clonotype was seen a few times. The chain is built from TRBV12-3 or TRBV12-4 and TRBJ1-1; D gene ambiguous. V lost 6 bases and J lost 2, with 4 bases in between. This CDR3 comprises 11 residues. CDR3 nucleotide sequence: TGTGCCAGCAGGACCAACACTGAAGCTTTCTTT. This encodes CASRTNTEAFF.

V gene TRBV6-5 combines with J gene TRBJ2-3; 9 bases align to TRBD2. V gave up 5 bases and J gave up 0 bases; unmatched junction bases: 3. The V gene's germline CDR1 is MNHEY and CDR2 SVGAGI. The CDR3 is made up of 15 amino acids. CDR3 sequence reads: CASSNLAGSTDTQYF. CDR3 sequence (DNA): TGTGCCAGCAGTAACCTAGCGGGGAGCACAGATACGCAGTATTTT.

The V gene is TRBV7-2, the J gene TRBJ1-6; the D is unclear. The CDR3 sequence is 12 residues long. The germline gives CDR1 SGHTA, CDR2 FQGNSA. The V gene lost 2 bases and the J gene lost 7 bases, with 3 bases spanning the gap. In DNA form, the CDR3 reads TGTGCCAGCAGCTTAAGCAATTCACCCCTCCACTTT. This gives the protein CASSLSNSPLHF.

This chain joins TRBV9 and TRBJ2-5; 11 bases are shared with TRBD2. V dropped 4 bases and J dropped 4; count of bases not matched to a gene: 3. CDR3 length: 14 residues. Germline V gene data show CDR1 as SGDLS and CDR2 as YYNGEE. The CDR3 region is CASSPGLAGETQYF. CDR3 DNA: TGTGCCAGCAGCCCAGGACTAGCGGGAGAGACCCAGTACTTC. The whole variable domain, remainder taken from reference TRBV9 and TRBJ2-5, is DSGVTQTPKHLITATGQRVTLRCSPRSGDLSVYWYQQSLDQGLQFLIQYYNGEERAKGNILERFSAQQFPDLHSELNLSSLELGDSALYFCASSPGLAGETQYFGPGTRLLVL.

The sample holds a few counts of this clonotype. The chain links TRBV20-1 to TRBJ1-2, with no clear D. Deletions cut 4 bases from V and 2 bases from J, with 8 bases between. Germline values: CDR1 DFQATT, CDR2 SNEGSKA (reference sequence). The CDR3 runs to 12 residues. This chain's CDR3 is CSAKVTNYGYTF. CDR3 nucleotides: TGCAGTGCTAAGGTCACAAACTATGGCTACACCTTC.

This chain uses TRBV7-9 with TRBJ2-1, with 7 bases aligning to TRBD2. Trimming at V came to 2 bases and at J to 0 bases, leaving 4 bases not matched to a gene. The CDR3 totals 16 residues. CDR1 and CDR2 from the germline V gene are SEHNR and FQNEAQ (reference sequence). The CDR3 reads CASSLLGGSSYNEQFF. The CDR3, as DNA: TGTGCCAGCAGCTTATTAGGCGGGAGCTCCTACAATGAGCAGTTCTTC.